The present entry profiles one TCR beta chain with its context. This sample is drawn from a study of PD-1 blockade in mismatch repair-deficient tumors. Profiled with immunoSEQ multiplex PCR; TCRdb holds only in-frame clones, not every one. This repertoire shows around 100,000 clones, 65% to 80% found once; its top ten account for about 4.7%. The germline V gene has CDR1 LNHNV and CDR2 YYDKDF (reference sequence). Unmatched junction bases numbered 9, after V lost 0 bases and J lost 4 bases. The CDR3 is made up of 16 amino acids. The sample consisted of peripheral blood, taken approximately 60 weeks after starting pembrolizumab. The TCR comes from an adult with mismatch repair-deficient cancer. V is TRBV15 and J is TRBJ2-7, with TRBD2 identical over 7 bases. In DNA form, the CDR3 reads TGTGCCACCAGCAGAGAATATGGGGGAGCGGGATACGAGCAGTACTTC. Translating it yields CATSREYGGAGYEQYF.